These 23 T cell receptor beta chains came from one sample sequenced in a study of blood T cell repertoires in COVID-19. The repertoire was sequenced with immunoSEQ multiplex PCR; TCRdb's copy has only in-frame clones and lacks some. The sample carries 220,000 or so clones, about 88% recorded once. Material: peripheral blood. The receptors here all came from a woman in her forties or fifties with COVID-19, enrolled during active disease.

The chain combines TRBV10-3 with TRBJ1-6, with TRBD1 identical over 10 bases. The CDR3 has 13 residues. Per germline, CDR1 ENHRY and CDR2 SYGVKD. The ends lost 9 bases at V and 7 bases at J; junction bases unmatched: 3. The CDR3 region has the DNA TGTGCCATGGGACAGGGGTCCAATTCACCCCTCCACTTT. Amino acids: CAMGQGSNSPLHF.

This sequence joins TRBV5-1 and TRBJ2-3; unclear D gene. There are 14 residues in the CDR3. Germline values: CDR1 SGHRS, CDR2 YFSETQ. The V end was cut by 1 base, the J end by 0 bases, with 6 bases between. This CDR3 reads CASSLLGSTDTQYF. The CDR3 coding sequence is TGCGCCAGCAGCTTGCTAGGCAGCACAGATACGCAGTATTTT.

DNA for the CDR3: TGTGCCAGCAGTGCCTGGGCCCCTCAGGGCAATCAGCCCCAGCATTTT. Protein product: CASSAWAPQGNQPQHF. V and J are TRBV2 and TRBJ1-5, with no clear D. The CDR3 length is 16 residues. The V gene's germline CDR1 is SNHLY and CDR2 FYNNEI. With 4 bases removed from V and 2 bases from J, the gap between germline ends came to 15 bases.

This clone has only one observation. The rearrangement joins TRBV5-5 to TRBJ2-7, with D perhaps matching TRBD2 (6 bases). Per the germline V gene, CDR1 is SGHKS and CDR2 is YYEKEE (reference sequence). V was shortened by 0 bases and J by 6 bases, with 13 bases between the two germline ends. This CDR3 spans 14 amino acids. The CDR3: CASSLGFAGGEQYV. The CDR3 DNA reads as TGTGCCAGCAGCTTGGGGTTCGCCGGGGGCGAGCAGTACGTC.

The rearrangement uses TRBV5-1 and TRBJ1-4; 9 bases agree with TRBD1. V gave up 4 bases and J gave up 8 bases; unmatched junction bases: 12. This CDR3 is built from 16 residues. Germline V gene sequence: CDR1 SGHRS, CDR2 YFSETQ. CDR3 DNA sequence: TGCGCCAGCAGCGCACAGCCGGGACAGGGATCGGAAAAACTGTTTTTT. As protein: CASSAQPGQGSEKLFF.

The rearrangement links TRBV28 to TRBJ2-1, with 8 bases aligning to TRBD2. The J segment lost 9 bases and the V segment lost 1 base, leaving 8 bases of the junction unmatched. The CDR3 consists of 15 residues. CDR1 is MDHEN, CDR2 SYDVKM, per germline. CDR3 coding DNA: TGTGCCAGCAGTTTATACGGGGGGGCCGGGGTTGAGCAGTTCTTC. Protein: CASSLYGGAGVEQFF.

The genes are TRBV27 and TRBJ1-3; no clear D gene. Germline-derived CDR1 and CDR2 are MNHEY and SMNVEV (reference sequence). Trimming left V 7 bases short and J 2 bases short, with 12 bases between. CDR3 length equals 14 residues. The CDR3 DNA reads as TGTGCCAGCAAGGTTATGGAGACTGGAAACACCATATATTTT. Protein product: CASKVMETGNTIYF.

The gene calls are TRBV9 and TRBJ1-2; D call uncertain. This CDR3 has 15 residues. Germline CDR1 is SGDLS and CDR2 is YYNGEE. Trimming pared 1 base from V and 5 bases from J, leaving 15 bases between. CDR3 nucleotides: TGTGCCAGCAGCGTATCCTCGGGAGGAAGATATGGCTACACCTTC. Its translation is CASSVSSGGRYGYTF.

The chain's CDR3 is CASSLPGATGELFF. The CDR3 nucleotides are TGTGCCAGCAGCCTCCCAGGGGCCACCGGGGAGCTGTTTTTT. The rearrangement uses TRBV5-4 and TRBJ2-2; D perhaps matches TRBD1 (6 bases). CDR3 size: 14 residues. Germline V gene lookup returns CDR1 SGHNT and CDR2 YYREEE (reference sequence). V lost 4 bases, J lost 4 bases, and 11 bases lay in between.

The chain combines TRBV6-4 with TRBJ2-1; maybe TRBD1 (5 bases). Germline V gene lookup returns CDR1 MRHNA and CDR2 SNTAGT. This CDR3 spans 16 amino acids. Trimming cost V 5 bases and J 5 bases, with 19 bases left between them. CDR3: CASSKGIRKVDNEQFF. Written as DNA, the CDR3 is TGTGCCAGCAGTAAGGGGATAAGAAAAGTCGACAATGAGCAGTTCTTC.

The chain joins TRBV5-8 to TRBJ1-1; TRBD1 is a possible D gene (5 bases). This CDR3 has 12 residues. V dropped 2 bases and J dropped 5 bases, with 7 bases sitting between them. CDR1 is SGHTS, CDR2 YDEGEE, per germline. CDR3 DNA: TGTGCCAGCAGCTTCAGGGTAACTGAAGCTTTCTTT. Its translation is CASSFRVTEAFF.

This sequence joins TRBV4-1 and TRBJ1-6; D not resolved. The V and J ends lost 2 bases and 2 bases respectively, with 13 bases between them. Looked up from germline, CDR1 is MGHRA and CDR2 is YSYEKL. The CDR3 spans 17 residues. CDR3 nucleotides: TGCGCCAGCAGCCAACATACCTCGGCGGCCTATAATTCACCCCTCCACTTT. Its protein is CASSQHTSAAYNSPLHF.

The chain carries TRBV24-1 and TRBJ1-1; 9 bases are shared with TRBD1. V lost 9 bases to trimming and J lost 3 bases; unmatched junction nucleotides: 7. This CDR3 comprises 14 residues. The germline V gene encodes CDR1 KGHDR and CDR2 SFDVKD. The CDR3 DNA is TGTGCCACCCCGTCGGGACAGGGTTACACTGAAGCTTTCTTT. Protein product: CATPSGQGYTEAFF.

The genes are TRBV29-1 and TRBJ2-3, with TRBD2 identical over 13 bases. CDR3 length: 14 amino acids. Germline V gene sequence: CDR1 SQVTM, CDR2 ANQGSEA. Trimming removed 6 bases from V and 4 bases from J; junction bases left unmatched: 4. CDR3 sequence: CSVTSGGAADTQYF. CDR3 DNA: TGCAGCGTCACTAGCGGGGGGGCCGCAGATACGCAGTATTTT.

The rearrangement joins TRBV10-2 to TRBJ2-7; 8 nucleotides align to TRBD2. From germline, CDR1 is WSHSY and CDR2 SAAADI. V was clipped by 5 bases and J by 3 bases; unmatched bases: 3. This CDR3 comprises 13 residues. CDR3 nucleotides: TGCGCCAGCAGTACCGGGGGGGGCTACGAGCAGTACGTC. This codes for CASSTGGGYEQYV.

The chain recombines TRBV5-4 with TRBJ1-2; D remains ambiguous. The CDR3 has 11 residues. Germline V gene lookup returns CDR1 SGHNT and CDR2 YYREEE (reference sequence). V lost 5 bases and J lost 7, with 9 bases in between. The CDR3 is CASSSWSGYTF. In nucleotides, the CDR3 is TGTGCCAGCAGTTCATGGAGTGGCTACACCTTC.

The chain couples TRBV6-4 to TRBJ1-5, with 9 bases matching TRBD1. This CDR3 has 18 residues. The germline CDR1 and CDR2 sequences are MRHNA and SNTAGT. V trimming: 7 bases; J trimming: 0 bases; junction bases outside the gene matches: 13. The CDR3 region is CASNPGTGRILSNQPQHF. CDR3 DNA: TGTGCCAGCAATCCGGGGACAGGGAGAATTCTTAGCAATCAGCCCCAGCATTTT.

Remarks on this clone: Other DNA sequences in the sample encode the same CDR3. The chain has TRBV19 and TRBJ2-3; TRBD1 aligns across 7 bases. The CDR3 loop spans 12 amino acids. After removal of 7 bases from V and 3 bases from J, the junction contained 1 base not matched to a gene. Germline V gives CDR1 LNHDA, CDR2 SQIVND (reference sequence). The CDR3 sequence: CASKQGTDTQYF. CDR3 in DNA: TGTGCCAGTAAACAGGGGACAGATACGCAGTATTTT. The whole variable domain, remainder taken from reference TRBV19 and TRBJ2-3, is DGGITQSPKYLFRKEGQNVTLSCEQNLNHDAMYWYRQDPGQGLRLIYYSQIVNDFQKGDIAEGYSVSREKKESFPLTVTSAQKNPTAFYLCASKQGTDTQYFGPGTRLTVL.

The chain recombines TRBV7-8 with TRBJ1-3; D is undetermined. Trimming took off 5 bases at V and 0 bases at J, with 8 bases between the two ends. The CDR3 loop spans 14 amino acids. Germline lookup yields CDR1 SGHVS and CDR2 FQNEAQ. DNA for the CDR3: TGTGCCAGCAGCCCTCCGGGCTCTGGAAACACCATATATTTT. Protein product: CASSPPGSGNTIYF.

The V gene is TRBV11-3, the J gene TRBJ2-5, with D possibly matching TRBD2 (6 bases). Trimming stripped 4 bases from V and 5 bases from J, with 11 bases between. CDR3 length: 13 residues. Per germline, CDR1 SGHNT and CDR2 YENEEA. The DNA for the CDR3 is TGTGCCAGCAGCTACCGGGACTCGGAGACCCAGTACTTC. Protein sequence: CASSYRDSETQYF. The whole variable domain, remainder taken from reference TRBV11-3 and TRBJ2-5, is EAGVVQSPRYKIIEKKQPVAFWCNPISGHNTLYWYLQNLGQGPELLIRYENEEAVDDSQLPKDRFSAERLKGVDSTLKIQPAELGDSAVYLCASSYRDSETQYFGPGTRLLVL.

This chain connects TRBV6-5 to TRBJ2-7, with TRBD1 matching 7 bases. The CDR3 sequence is 14 residues long. The junction had 6 bases not matched to a gene; V was cut back by 7 bases and J by 0 bases. CDR1 and CDR2 from the germline V gene are MNHEY and SVGAGI. CDR3: CASTIGQDSYEQYV. CDR3 nucleotide sequence: TGTGCCAGCACCATCGGACAGGACTCCTACGAGCAGTACGTC.

A single count supports this clone. The CDR3 DNA sequence: TGTGCCGCCCAAGGGGGGGACTACACAGATACGCAGTATTTT. Translation gives CAAQGGDYTDTQYF. This chain joins TRBV10-3 and TRBJ2-3, with D tentatively TRBD2 (7 bases). The germline gives CDR1 ENHRY, CDR2 SYGVKD. The length of the CDR3 is 14 residues. V was trimmed by 11 bases and J by 2 bases, leaving 17 bases between them.

The V gene is TRBV5-4, the J gene TRBJ2-1; D might be TRBD2 (6 bases). Looked up from germline, CDR1 is SGHNT and CDR2 is YYREEE (reference sequence). The CDR3 contains 16 residues. The V end was cut by 0 bases, the J end by 8 bases, with 18 bases between. The CDR3 loop reads CASSLDTLGGSDEQFF. In DNA, the CDR3 is TGTGCCAGCAGCTTGGATACTCTGGGAGGTTCCGATGAGCAGTTCTTC.